These 30 T cell receptor beta chains share one sample of origin, sequenced in a study of CD8 T cells in Susac syndrome. An amount of RNA that ranged from about 0.45 to 1 ug was reverse transcribed with random hexamers. Each CDR3 protein is one row after TCRdb ran MiXCR on the immunoSEQ multiplex PCR reads. The table includes roughly 150,000 distinct CDR3 sequences, around 96% detected once. The source material was CD4+ T cells from PBMCs. The receptors stem from a human donor with Susac syndrome.

The chain carries TRBV3-1 and TRBJ2-1; D is unresolved. Germline loops: CDR1 LGHDT, CDR2 YNNKEL (reference sequence). The CDR3 has 11 residues. V lost 4 bases, J lost 8 bases, and 6 bases lay in between. CDR3 nucleotides: TGTGCCAGCAGCCTCCTGGATGAGCAGTTCTTC. The encoded protein is CASSLLDEQFF.

V usage is TRBV3-1 and J usage is TRBJ1-5; 7 bases agree with TRBD1. Germline values: CDR1 LGHDT, CDR2 YNNKEL (reference sequence). Trimming at V came to 6 bases and at J to 4 bases, leaving 6 bases not matched to a gene. The CDR3 totals 14 residues. The CDR3 sequence is CASSRQGSNQPQHF. As DNA, the CDR3 is TGTGCCAGCAGTCGACAGGGTTCAAATCAGCCCCAGCATTTT.

This clonotype occurred once. The chain carries TRBV6-2 or TRBV6-3 and TRBJ2-1; tentatively, D is TRBD2 (6 bases). Trimming took 6 bases from V and 0 from J, leaving 12 bases between them. CDR3 size: 15 residues. Germline-derived CDR1 and CDR2 are MNHEY and SVGEGT. The CDR3 loop is CASRDSGLSYNEQFF. The CDR3 DNA follows: TGTGCCAGCAGAGATAGCGGCCTCTCCTACAATGAGCAGTTCTTC.

The chain uses TRBV27 and TRBJ1-2; tentative D call: TRBD1 (5 bases). The germline gives CDR1 MNHEY, CDR2 SMNVEV (reference sequence). CDR3 length: 13 amino acids. V lost 10 bases to trimming and J lost 1 base, with 13 bases between them. CDR3 bases: TGTGCCACCCGTCGGGGGGTTAACTATGGCTACACCTTC. It codes for CATRRGVNYGYTF.

The rearrangement joins TRBV7-9 to TRBJ2-7; D call uncertain. This CDR3 is 13 amino acids long. V lost 0 bases to trimming and J lost 3 bases, with 6 bases between them. The germline V gene encodes CDR1 SEHNR and CDR2 FQNEAQ (reference sequence). The CDR3: CASSLADIYEQYF. CDR3 in DNA: TGTGCCAGCAGCTTAGCGGATATCTACGAGCAGTACTTC.

J is TRBJ1-1 and V is TRBV3-1; unclear D gene. The germline gives CDR1 LGHDT, CDR2 YNNKEL (reference sequence). V dropped 1 base and J dropped 3 bases, with 9 bases sitting between them. The CDR3 length is 14 residues. The CDR3 DNA follows: TGTGCCAGCAGCCAAGGGGTGAGGGACACTGAAGCTTTCTTT. It translates to CASSQGVRDTEAFF.

J is TRBJ2-5 and V is TRBV7-6; 7 nucleotides agree with TRBD1. Germline assignment: CDR1 SGHVS and CDR2 FNYEAQ. The length of the CDR3 is 15 residues. J was trimmed by 5 bases and V by 8 bases; bases with no gene match: 14. The CDR3 coding sequence is TGTGCCAGCGGGGACAGAAGGGTCCTTCGGGAGACCCAGTACTTC. Translation: CASGDRRVLRETQYF. The variable domain in full, with the rest retrieved from reference TRBV7-6 and TRBJ2-5, is GAGVSQSPRYKVTKRGQDVALRCDPISGHVSLYWYRQALGQGPEFLTYFNYEAQQDKSGLPNDRFSAERPEGSISTLTIQRTEQRDSAMYRCASGDRRVLRETQYFGPGTRLLVL.

The genes are TRBV6-1 and TRBJ2-1, with TRBD2 identical over 8 bases. The CDR3 loop spans 14 amino acids. Germline V gene sequence: CDR1 MNHNS, CDR2 SASEGT. Trimming took 8 bases from V and 5 from J; bases not matched to a gene: 8. Here the CDR3 DNA reads TGTGCCAGCGTCCGTAGCGGGATAAACAATGAGCAGTTCTTC. Amino acid sequence: CASVRSGINNEQFF.

This chain connects TRBV6-2 or TRBV6-3 to TRBJ2-1, with 8 positions matching TRBD2. Germline V gene lookup returns CDR1 MNHEY and CDR2 SVGEGT. The V segment lost 2 bases and the J segment 6 bases; nucleotides outside the gene matches: 9. This CDR3 region has 16 residues. In DNA, the CDR3 is TGTGCCAGCAGTTACGGGTACGGGGGGGCCCGCAATGAGCAGTTCTTC. It encodes CASSYGYGGARNEQFF.

This sequence joins TRBV9 and TRBJ1-6; unclear D gene. The CDR3 totals 12 residues. The V gene lost 0 bases and the J gene lost 6 bases, with 1 base spanning the gap. Germline V lookup: CDR1 SGDLS, CDR2 YYNGEE. The CDR3 here is CASSVANSPLHF. The CDR3 bases are TGTGCCAGCAGCGTAGCTAATTCACCCCTCCACTTT.

CDR3 in amino acids: CSVGLGGNTGELFF. The CDR3 bases are TGCAGCGTTGGACTAGGAGGGAACACCGGGGAGCTGTTTTTT. V usage is TRBV29-1 and J usage is TRBJ2-2, with TRBD2 as a possible D gene (6 bases). This CDR3 has 14 residues. V lost 4 bases and J lost 1, with 10 bases in between. CDR1 SQVTM and CDR2 ANQGSEA come from the germline V gene.

The chain is built from TRBV29-1 and TRBJ1-5; 7 bases align to TRBD1. Germline CDR1 and CDR2: SQVTM and ANQGSEA. V shed 4 bases and J 8 bases; nucleotides not matched to a gene: 2. This CDR3 has 11 residues. For the CDR3, the DNA is TGCAGCGTTGGCACAGGGGAGCCCCAGCATTTT. It specifies CSVGTGEPQHF.

V gene TRBV12-5 combines with J gene TRBJ2-7; the match to TRBD2 covers 7 bases. V shed 8 bases, J shed 2 bases, and the junction held 12 bases outside the gene matches. This CDR3 contains 15 residues. Germline loops: CDR1 LGHNT, CDR2 FRNRAP. DNA for the CDR3: TGTGCTAGTTCCCCGGGGCTAGCGGTTCCCTACGAGCAGTACTTC. It encodes CASSPGLAVPYEQYF.

CDR3 nucleotides: TGTGCCAGCTCACCAAGGGGACCAACCGGGACAGACAGATATGGCTACACCTTC. Protein: CASSPRGPTGTDRYGYTF. The V call is TRBV18, the J call TRBJ1-2; 7 positions agree with TRBD1. Germline CDR1 reads KGHSH; CDR2 reads LQKENI. The CDR3 spans 18 residues. V lost 2 bases to trimming and J lost 5 bases; unmatched junction nucleotides: 17.

The chain uses TRBV7-2 and TRBJ2-5; 7 nucleotides agree with TRBD2. Per germline, CDR1 SGHTA and CDR2 FQGNSA. Germline trimming cut 11 bases from V and 5 bases from J; bases unmatched to any gene: 8. The CDR3 spans 12 residues. Here the CDR3 DNA reads TGTGCCCTCGGGGGGTCTGGGGAGACCCAGTACTTC. The encoded protein is CALGGSGETQYF.

The rearrangement links TRBV6-2 or TRBV6-3 to TRBJ2-5; D may be TRBD2 (5 bases). V was trimmed by 2 bases and J by 1 base, leaving 8 bases between them. Germline assignment: CDR1 MNHEY and CDR2 SVGEGT. The CDR3 runs 14 residues. CDR3 residues: CASSYRAGQETQYF. In DNA, the CDR3 is TGTGCCAGCAGTTACCGGGCGGGCCAAGAGACCCAGTACTTC.

This rearrangement joins TRBV4-3 to TRBJ1-4, with D perhaps TRBD1 (5 bases). Germline CDR1 and CDR2: LGHNA and YSLEER. The CDR3 is 18 residues long. V was pared by 4 bases and J by 0 bases, with 18 bases between. The CDR3 loop is CASSPGRNARATNEKLFF. In DNA form, the CDR3 reads TGCGCCAGCAGCCCGGGACGGAACGCTCGTGCAACTAATGAAAAACTGTTTTTT.

The chain uses TRBV5-6 and TRBJ1-4, with 8 bases aligning to TRBD1. Per germline, CDR1 SGHDT and CDR2 YYEEEE. The V segment lost 3 bases and the J segment 3 bases; nucleotides outside the gene matches: 1. The CDR3 covers 14 residues. CDR3 amino acids: CASSWDRSNEKLFF. In DNA, the CDR3 is TGTGCCAGCAGCTGGGACAGGTCTAATGAAAAACTGTTTTTT. Complete variable domain (other parts from reference TRBV5-6 and TRBJ1-4): DAGVTQSPTHLIKTRGQQVTLRCSPKSGHDTVSWYQQALGQGPQFIFQYYEEEERQRGNFPDRFSGHQFPNYSSELNVNALLLGDSALYLCASSWDRSNEKLFFGSGTQLSVL.

This chain links TRBV19 with TRBJ1-2; unclear D gene. Germline V gene sequence: CDR1 LNHDA, CDR2 SQIVND (reference sequence). CDR3 length: 16 residues. Trimming cost V 0 bases and J 7 bases, with 18 bases left between them. The CDR3 loop is CASSIDLGGPYVGYTF. DNA of the CDR3: TGTGCCAGTAGTATAGATCTCGGAGGACCCTATGTTGGCTACACCTTC.

The chain employs TRBV18 and TRBJ2-5; D is tentatively TRBD1 or TRBD2 (5 bases each). There are 16 residues in the CDR3. Looked up from germline, CDR1 is KGHSH and CDR2 is LQKENI. V was trimmed by 6 bases and J by 1 base, leaving 18 bases between them. The chain's CDR3 is CASSPQGPGRQETQYF. The CDR3 coding sequence is TGTGCCAGCTCGCCTCAAGGACCGGGACGCCAAGAGACCCAGTACTTC.

V usage is TRBV6-2 or TRBV6-3 and J usage is TRBJ2-7; 7 bases map to TRBD2. The J segment lost 0 bases and the V segment lost 5 bases, leaving 4 bases of the junction unmatched. CDR3 length equals 14 residues. Germline V lookup: CDR1 MNHEY, CDR2 SVGEGT. The CDR3 region is CASSQREISYEQYF. The CDR3 DNA reads as TGTGCCAGCAGTCAGCGGGAAATCTCCTACGAGCAGTACTTC.

This chain connects TRBV12-3 or TRBV12-4 to TRBJ2-5, with no clear D. The CDR3 is 13 residues long. Trimming took off 1 base at V and 4 bases at J, with 7 bases between the two ends. The DNA for the CDR3 is TGTGCCAGCAGTTTAGGGTTTACAGAGACCCAGTACTTC. It specifies CASSLGFTETQYF.

V gene TRBV25-1 combines with J gene TRBJ1-5, with 8 bases aligning to TRBD1. J lost 6 bases, V lost 3 bases, and 7 bases had no gene match. Germline CDR1 reads MGHDK; CDR2 reads SYGVNS. CDR3 length: 15 residues. CDR3: CASSESGTGGQPQHF. CDR3 bases: TGTGCCAGCAGTGAGTCCGGGACAGGAGGTCAGCCCCAGCATTTT. The complete variable domain, with remaining parts taken from reference TRBV25-1 and TRBJ1-5, reads EADIYQTPRYLVIGTGKKITLECSQTMGHDKMYWYQQDPGMELHLIHYSYGVNSTEKGDLSSESTVSRIRTEHFPLTLESARPSHTSQYLCASSESGTGGQPQHFGDGTRLSIL.

The chain couples TRBV3-1 to TRBJ1-1; the match to TRBD1 covers 10 bases. CDR1 is LGHDT, CDR2 YNNKEL, per germline (reference sequence). The CDR3 has 14 amino acids. V lost 4 bases and J lost 4; bases outside the gene matches: 3. The CDR3 DNA sequence: TGTGCCAGCAGCCGAAGGGACAGGGGCACTGAAGCTTTCTTT. Its protein is CASSRRDRGTEAFF.

The J gene is TRBJ2-5, the V gene TRBV7-2; tentatively, D is TRBD2 (6 bases). Trimming shortened V by 4 bases and J by 2 bases, and 8 bases separated the two germline ends. The V gene's germline CDR1 is SGHTA and CDR2 FQGNSA. The CDR3 spans 13 residues. The CDR3 region has the DNA TGTGCCAGCAGCTCGACTAGACAAGAGACCCAGTACTTC. This gives the protein CASSSTRQETQYF.

The chain combines TRBV9 with TRBJ2-1; TRBD2 matches at 8 bases. CDR3 length: 15 residues. The germline gives CDR1 SGDLS, CDR2 YYNGEE. V was clipped by 3 bases and J by 4 bases; unmatched bases: 6. The CDR3 nucleotides read TGTGCCAGCAGCGGCGGGGGGCCCTCGTACAATGAGCAGTTCTTC. This gives the protein CASSGGGPSYNEQFF.

This clonotype was counted a single time. The chain carries TRBV12-3 or TRBV12-4 and TRBJ1-2; possible D gene TRBD1, 6 bases. The CDR3 covers 13 residues. The V and J ends lost 6 bases and 4 bases respectively, with 12 bases between them. The DNA of the CDR3 is TGTGCCAGCAGGAAACAGGGACTCTATGGCTACACCTTC. Protein product: CASRKQGLYGYTF.

The chain joins TRBV7-3 to TRBJ1-2; tentative D call: TRBD1 (6 bases). The CDR3 totals 13 residues. Germline V gene data show CDR1 as SGHTA and CDR2 as FQGTGA. V shed 8 bases and J shed 2 bases, with 12 bases lying between them. The CDR3 spells CASGAGDNYGYTF. For the CDR3, the DNA is TGTGCCAGCGGGGCAGGGGACAACTATGGCTACACCTTC.

The chain combines TRBV29-1 with TRBJ2-1, with 11 bases lining up with TRBD1. Trimming took 3 bases from V and 8 from J; bases not matched to a gene: 3. Germline CDR1 and CDR2: SQVTM and ANQGSEA. The CDR3 extends over 13 amino acids. CDR3: CSVDGTGGDEQFF. Here the CDR3 DNA reads TGCAGCGTTGACGGGACAGGGGGTGATGAGCAGTTCTTC.

The chain recombines TRBV25-1 with TRBJ1-2; D is unclear. Per the germline V gene, CDR1 is MGHDK and CDR2 is SYGVNS. The length of the CDR3 is 12 residues. V was pared by 7 bases and J by 1 base, with 7 bases between. Here the CDR3 reads CASTEDNYGYTF. CDR3 nucleotides: TGTGCCAGCACGGAGGATAACTATGGCTACACCTTC.